The subject of this entry is one T cell receptor (beta chain). Antigen: not known. Template-switch 5'RACE cDNA synthesis added a 10-nucleotide unique molecular identifier. Each CDR3 protein gets one entry after TCRdb re-called the 5' RACE reads with MiXCR. The table has about 30,000 distinct CDR3 sequences, around 10% seen once. There are 14 residues in the CDR3. The germline V and J ends were trimmed by 5 bases and 4 bases, with 14 bases remaining between them. Germline lookup yields CDR1 LGHNT and CDR2 FRNRAP. Maryland, USA blood bank volunteers served as healthy controls. Libraries used 2 million unsorted PBMCs kept frozen in RNAlater. This sample is drawn from a study of neurological immune-mediated disorders. Overall study results and limits: The expanded clones of different subjects shared no CDR3 amino acid sequences (suggesting private repertoires in all groups).

The source of this sequence is a woman aged 55-70 years in good health. Sequencing was performed on PBMCs. This chain joins TRBV12-5 and TRBJ1-1; tentative D call: TRBD1 (6 bases). In nucleotides, the CDR3 is TGTGCTAGTGGTCCACGGGACACTGTCACTGAAGCTTTCTTT. It translates to CASGPRDTVTEAFF.